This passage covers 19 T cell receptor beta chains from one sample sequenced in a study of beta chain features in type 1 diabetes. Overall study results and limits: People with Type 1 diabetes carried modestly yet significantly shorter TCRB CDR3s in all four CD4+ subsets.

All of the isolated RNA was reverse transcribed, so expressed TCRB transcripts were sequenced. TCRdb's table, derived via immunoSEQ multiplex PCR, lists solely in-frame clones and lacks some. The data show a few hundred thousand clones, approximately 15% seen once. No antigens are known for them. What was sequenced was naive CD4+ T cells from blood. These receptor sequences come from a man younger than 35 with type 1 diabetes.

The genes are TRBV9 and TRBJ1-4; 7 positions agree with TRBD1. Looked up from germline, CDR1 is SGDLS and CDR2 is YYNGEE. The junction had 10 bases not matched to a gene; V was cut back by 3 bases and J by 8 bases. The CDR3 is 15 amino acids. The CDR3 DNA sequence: TGTGCCAGCAGCGCGACAGGGCTCGGTGGGGAAAAACTGTTTTTT. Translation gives CASSATGLGGEKLFF.

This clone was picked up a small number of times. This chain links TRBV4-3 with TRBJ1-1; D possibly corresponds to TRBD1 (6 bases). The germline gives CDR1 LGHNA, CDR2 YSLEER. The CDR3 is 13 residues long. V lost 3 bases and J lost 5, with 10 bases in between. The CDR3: CASSQNRETEAFF. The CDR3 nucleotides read TGCGCCAGCAGCCAGAACAGGGAAACTGAAGCTTTCTTT.

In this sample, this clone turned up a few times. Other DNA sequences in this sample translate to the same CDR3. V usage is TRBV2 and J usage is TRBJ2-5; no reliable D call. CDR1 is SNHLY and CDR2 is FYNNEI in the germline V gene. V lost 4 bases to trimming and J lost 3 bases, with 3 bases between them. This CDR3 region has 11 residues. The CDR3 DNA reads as TGTGCCAGCAGTGTAGAAGAGACCCAGTACTTC. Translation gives CASSVEETQYF.

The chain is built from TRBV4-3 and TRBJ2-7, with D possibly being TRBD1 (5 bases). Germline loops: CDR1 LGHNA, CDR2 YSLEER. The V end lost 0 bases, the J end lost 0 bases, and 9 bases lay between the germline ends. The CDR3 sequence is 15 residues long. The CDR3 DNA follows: TGCGCCAGCAGCCAAGACAGGGTGACCTCCTACGAGCAGTACTTC. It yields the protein CASSQDRVTSYEQYF.

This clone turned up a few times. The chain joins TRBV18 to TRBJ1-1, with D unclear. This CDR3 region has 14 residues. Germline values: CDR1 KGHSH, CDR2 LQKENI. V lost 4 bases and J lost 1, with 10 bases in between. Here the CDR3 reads CASSREWANTEAFF. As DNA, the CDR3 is TGTGCCAGCTCACGAGAGTGGGCGAACACTGAAGCTTTCTTT.

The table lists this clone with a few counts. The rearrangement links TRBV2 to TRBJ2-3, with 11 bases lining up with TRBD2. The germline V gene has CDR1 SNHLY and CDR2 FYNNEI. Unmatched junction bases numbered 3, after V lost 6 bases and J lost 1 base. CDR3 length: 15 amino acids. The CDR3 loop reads CASSPGLAGTDTQYF. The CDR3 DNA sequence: TGTGCCAGCAGCCCGGGACTAGCGGGCACAGATACGCAGTATTTT.

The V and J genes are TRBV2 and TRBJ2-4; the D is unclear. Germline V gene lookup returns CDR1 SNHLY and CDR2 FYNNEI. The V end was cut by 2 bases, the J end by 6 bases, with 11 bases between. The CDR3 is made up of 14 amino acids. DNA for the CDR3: TGTGCCAGCAGTGAAATGGAGTCAGTAAACATTCAGTACTTC. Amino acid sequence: CASSEMESVNIQYF. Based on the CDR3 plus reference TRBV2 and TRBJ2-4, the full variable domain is EPEVTQTPSHQVTQMGQEVILRCVPISNHLYFYWYRQILGQKVEFLVSFYNNEISEKSEIFDDQFSVERPDGSNFTLKIRSTKLEDSAMYFCASSEMESVNIQYFGAGTRLSVL.

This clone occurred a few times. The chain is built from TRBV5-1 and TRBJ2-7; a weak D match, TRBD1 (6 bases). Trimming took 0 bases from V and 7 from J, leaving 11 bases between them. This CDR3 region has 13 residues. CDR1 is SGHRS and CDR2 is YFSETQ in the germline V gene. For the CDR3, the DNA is TGCGCCAGCAGCTTGGGGGACATTCGGGAGCAGTACTTC. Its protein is CASSLGDIREQYF.

The CDR3 region is CASSEFRGFEKNIQYF. The CDR3 DNA follows: TGTGCCAGCAGTGAGTTTAGGGGCTTCGAGAAAAACATTCAGTACTTC. This chain links TRBV2 with TRBJ2-4, with D possibly matching TRBD1 (5 bases). The V gene's germline CDR1 is SNHLY and CDR2 FYNNEI. CDR3 length: 16 residues. Trimming stripped 3 bases from V and 4 bases from J, with 16 bases between. The entire variable domain, with the rest obtained from reference TRBV2 and TRBJ2-4, is as follows: EPEVTQTPSHQVTQMGQEVILRCVPISNHLYFYWYRQILGQKVEFLVSFYNNEISEKSEIFDDQFSVERPDGSNFTLKIRSTKLEDSAMYFCASSEFRGFEKNIQYFGAGTRLSVL.

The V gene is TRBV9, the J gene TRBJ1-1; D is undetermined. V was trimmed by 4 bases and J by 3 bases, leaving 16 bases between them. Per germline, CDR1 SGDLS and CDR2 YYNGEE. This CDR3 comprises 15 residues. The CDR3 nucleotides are TGTGCCAGCAGCCGACTTGGGAGGGCGGACACTGAAGCTTTCTTT. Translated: CASSRLGRADTEAFF.

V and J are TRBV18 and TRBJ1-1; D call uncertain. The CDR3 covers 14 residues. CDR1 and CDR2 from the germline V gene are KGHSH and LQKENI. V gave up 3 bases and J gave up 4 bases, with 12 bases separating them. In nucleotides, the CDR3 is TGTGCCAGCTCACCCCCCTCCTTGTCCACTGAAGCTTTCTTT. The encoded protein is CASSPPSLSTEAFF.

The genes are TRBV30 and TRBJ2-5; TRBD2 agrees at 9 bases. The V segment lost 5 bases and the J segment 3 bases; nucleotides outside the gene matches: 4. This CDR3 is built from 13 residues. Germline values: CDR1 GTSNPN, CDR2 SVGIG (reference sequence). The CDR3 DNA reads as TGTGCCTGGCAGCGGGGGGCGGAAGAGACCCAGTACTTC. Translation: CAWQRGAEETQYF. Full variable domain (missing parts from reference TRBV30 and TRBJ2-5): SQTIHQWPATLVQPVGSPLSLECTVEGTSNPNLYWYRQAAGRGLQLLFYSVGIGQISSEVPQNLSASRPQDRQFILSSKKLLLSDSGFYLCAWQRGAEETQYFGPGTRLLVL.

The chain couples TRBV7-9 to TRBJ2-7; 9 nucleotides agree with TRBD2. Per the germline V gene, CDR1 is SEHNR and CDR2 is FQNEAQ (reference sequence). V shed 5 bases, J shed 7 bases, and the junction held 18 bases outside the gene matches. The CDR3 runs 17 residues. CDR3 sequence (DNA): TGTGCCAGCAGCCTGGAGTGGGCGGGAGGGACTAATGGTGAGCAGTACTTC. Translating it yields CASSLEWAGGTNGEQYF.

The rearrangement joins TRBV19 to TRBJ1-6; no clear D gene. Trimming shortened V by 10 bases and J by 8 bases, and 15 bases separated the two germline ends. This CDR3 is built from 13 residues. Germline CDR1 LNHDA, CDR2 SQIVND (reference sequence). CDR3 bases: TGTGCCACCTCAGCTGGGCCCTATTCACCCCTCCACTTT. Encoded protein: CATSAGPYSPLHF.

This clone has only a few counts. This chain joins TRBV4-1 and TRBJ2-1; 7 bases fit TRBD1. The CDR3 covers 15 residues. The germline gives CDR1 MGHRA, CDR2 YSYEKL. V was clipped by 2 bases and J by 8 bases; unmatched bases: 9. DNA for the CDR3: TGCGCCAGCAGCCAAATGAGACAGGGATGGGATGAGCAGTTCTTC. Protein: CASSQMRQGWDEQFF.

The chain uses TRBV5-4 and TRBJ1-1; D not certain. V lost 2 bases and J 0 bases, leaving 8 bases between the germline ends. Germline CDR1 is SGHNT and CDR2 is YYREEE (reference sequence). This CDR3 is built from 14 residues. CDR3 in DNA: TGTGCCAGCAGCTTCGAGAAAATGAACACTGAAGCTTTCTTT. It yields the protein CASSFEKMNTEAFF.

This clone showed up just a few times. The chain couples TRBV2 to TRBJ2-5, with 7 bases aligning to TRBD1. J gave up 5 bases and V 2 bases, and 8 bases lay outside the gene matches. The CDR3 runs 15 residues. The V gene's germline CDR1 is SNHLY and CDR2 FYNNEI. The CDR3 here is CASSERQGRVETQYF. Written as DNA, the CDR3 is TGTGCCAGCAGTGAAAGACAGGGAAGGGTCGAGACCCAGTACTTC.

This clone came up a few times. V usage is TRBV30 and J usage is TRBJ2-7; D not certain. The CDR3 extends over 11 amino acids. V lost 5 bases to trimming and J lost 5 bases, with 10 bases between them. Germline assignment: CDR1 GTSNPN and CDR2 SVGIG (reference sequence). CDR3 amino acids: CAWAGWHEQYF. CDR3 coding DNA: TGTGCCTGGGCCGGGTGGCACGAGCAGTACTTC. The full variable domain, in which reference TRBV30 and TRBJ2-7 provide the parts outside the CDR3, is SQTIHQWPATLVQPVGSPLSLECTVEGTSNPNLYWYRQAAGRGLQLLFYSVGIGQISSEVPQNLSASRPQDRQFILSSKKLLLSDSGFYLCAWAGWHEQYFGPGTRLTVT.

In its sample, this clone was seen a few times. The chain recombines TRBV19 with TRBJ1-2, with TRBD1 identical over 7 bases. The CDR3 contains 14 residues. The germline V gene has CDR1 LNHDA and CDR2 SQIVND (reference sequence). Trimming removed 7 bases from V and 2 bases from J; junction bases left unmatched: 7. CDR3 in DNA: TGTGCCAGTAACCGGGGACAGTACAACTATGGCTACACCTTC. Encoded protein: CASNRGQYNYGYTF. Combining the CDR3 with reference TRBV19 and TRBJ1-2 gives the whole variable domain DGGITQSPKYLFRKEGQNVTLSCEQNLNHDAMYWYRQDPGQGLRLIYYSQIVNDFQKGDIAEGYSVSREKKESFPLTVTSAQKNPTAFYLCASNRGQYNYGYTFGSGTRLTVV.